This TCR beta chain was identified in a study of monozygotic twins with cystic fibrosis. Clones were sequenced by immunoSEQ multiplex PCR, and TCRdb holds only the in-frame ones, with some missing. The data contain about 10,000 clones, more than 99% of them singletons. CDR3 length: 19 residues. The germline V gene has CDR1 SGHTA and CDR2 FQGNSA. V shed 1 base, J shed 7 bases, and the junction held 19 bases outside the gene matches. Sample: blood. This receptor was taken from a man aged 18-30 years with cystic fibrosis. The chain recombines TRBV7-2 with TRBJ2-7; 10 nucleotides line up with TRBD1. The CDR3 is CASSLGSLLVGTGVREQYF. CDR3 sequence (DNA): TGTGCCAGCAGCTTAGGGTCTTTACTAGTAGGGACAGGGGTAAGAGAGCAGTACTTC.